The rows below give T cell receptor beta chains drawn from one sample of a study of cytomegalovirus exposure and HLA in healthy donors. Clones were read by immunoSEQ multiplex PCR, and TCRdb kept only the in-frame ones, dropping some. The repertoire has roughly 280,000 clones, 80% to 90% of them found once; the top ten carry less than 1.2%. The sequenced sample consisted of PBMCs. The source of these receptors is a woman between 18 and 30 years old in good health and CMV-seronegative. The CDR3 runs from the conserved cysteine through the conserved F or W. Each record gives: clone size, J gene, V gene, D gene, CDR3 protein, CDR3 DNA. A D gene is named only where the DNA matches it firmly. Clone size is stated in some rows and not others, as once, few, many or a class when expanded.

>-|TRBJ1-4|TRBV29-1|-
CSAITGLNEKLFF
TGCAGCGCTATAACAGGGCTAAACGAAAAACTGTTTTTT
>once|TRBJ1-1|TRBV6-4|TRBD1
CASRRTGNTEAFF
TGTGCCAGCAGAAGGACAGGGAACACTGAAGCTTTCTTT
>-|TRBJ2-5|TRBV4-1|-
CASSQEGKRETQYF
TGCGCCAGCAGCCAAGAGGGCAAAAGGGAGACCCAGTACTTC
>-|TRBJ2-5|TRBV9|TRBD1
CASSVVDRGGETQYF
TGTGCCAGCAGCGTAGTTGACAGGGGCGGAGAGACCCAGTACTTC
>-|TRBJ1-4|TRBV2|TRBD1
CAWDRHEKLFF
TGTGCCTGGGACAGGCATGAAAAACTGTTTTTT
>-|TRBJ1-2|TRBV6-5|-
CASSYVQGGGYTF
TGTGCCAGCAGTTACGTACAGGGCGGCGGCTACACCTTC
>once|TRBJ2-7|TRBV19|-
CASSIVWRGPYEQYF
TGTGCCAGTAGTATAGTTTGGCGGGGGCCCTACGAGCAGTACTTC
>-|TRBJ2-3|TRBV5-4|-
CASSSFSTDTQYF
TGTGCCAGCAGCTCTTTTAGCACAGATACGCAGTATTTT
>few|TRBJ2-2|TRBV6-5|-
CASSFRTTNTGELFF
TGTGCCAGCAGTTTTAGGACAACGAACACCGGGGAGCTGTTTTTT
>-|TRBJ1-1|TRBV29-1|-
CSVVHSNTEAFF
TGCAGCGTTGTGCACAGCAACACTGAAGCTTTCTTT
>-|TRBJ2-7|TRBV19|-
CASSRSQATYEQYF
TGTGCCAGTAGTAGATCCCAAGCAACCTACGAGCAGTACTTC
>once|TRBJ1-5|TRBV25-1|-
CASSNGGQPQHF
TGTGCCAGCAGCAACGGGGGTCAGCCCCAGCATTTT
>-|TRBJ2-1|TRBV7-2|TRBD2
CASSSREVSSYNEQFF
TGTGCCAGCAGCTCCCGGGAGGTGAGCTCCTACAATGAGCAGTTCTTC
>-|TRBJ2-2|TRBV4-2|-
CASSQDQGRTTPGELFF
TGTGCCAGCAGCCAAGATCAAGGTCGGACAACGCCCGGGGAGCTGTTTTTT
>-|TRBJ1-4|TRBV29-1|TRBD1
CSVGTGGLEKLFF
TGCAGCGTGGGGACAGGGGGCCTTGAAAAACTGTTTTTT
>few|TRBJ1-1|TRBV18|TRBD1
CASSPLEDRDEAFF
TGTGCCAGCTCACCACTGGAGGACAGGGATGAAGCTTTCTTT